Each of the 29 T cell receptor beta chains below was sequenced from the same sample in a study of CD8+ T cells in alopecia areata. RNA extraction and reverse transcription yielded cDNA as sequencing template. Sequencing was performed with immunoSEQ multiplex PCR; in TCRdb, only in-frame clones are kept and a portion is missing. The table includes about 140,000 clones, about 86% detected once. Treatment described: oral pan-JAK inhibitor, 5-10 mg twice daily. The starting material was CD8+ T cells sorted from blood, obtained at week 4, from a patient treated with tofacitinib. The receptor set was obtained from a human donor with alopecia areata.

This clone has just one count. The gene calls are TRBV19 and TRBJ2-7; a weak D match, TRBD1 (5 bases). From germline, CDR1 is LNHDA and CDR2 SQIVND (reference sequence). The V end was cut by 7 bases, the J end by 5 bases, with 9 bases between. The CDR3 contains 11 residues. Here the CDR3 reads CASTSQDEQYF. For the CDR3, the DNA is TGTGCCAGTACGTCACAGGACGAGCAGTACTTC.

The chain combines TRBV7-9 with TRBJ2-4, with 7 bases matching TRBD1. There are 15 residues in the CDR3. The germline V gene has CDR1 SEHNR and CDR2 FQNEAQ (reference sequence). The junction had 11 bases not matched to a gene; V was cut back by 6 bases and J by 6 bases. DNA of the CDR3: TGTGCCAGCAGTCCCTCAAGGACAGGTGGAAACATTCAGTACTTC. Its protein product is CASSPSRTGGNIQYF. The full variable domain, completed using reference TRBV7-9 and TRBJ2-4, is DTGVSQNPRHKITKRGQNVTFRCDPISEHNRLYWYRQTLGQGPEFLTYFQNEAQLEKSRLLSDRFSAERPKGSFSTLEIQRTEQGDSAMYLCASSPSRTGGNIQYFGAGTRLSVL.

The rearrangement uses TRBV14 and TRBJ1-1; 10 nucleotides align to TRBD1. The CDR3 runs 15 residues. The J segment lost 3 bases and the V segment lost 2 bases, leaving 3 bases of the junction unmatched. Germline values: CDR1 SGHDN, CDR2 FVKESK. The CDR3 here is CASSQMTGGYTEAFF. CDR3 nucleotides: TGTGCCAGCAGCCAAATGACAGGGGGCTACACTGAAGCTTTCTTT.

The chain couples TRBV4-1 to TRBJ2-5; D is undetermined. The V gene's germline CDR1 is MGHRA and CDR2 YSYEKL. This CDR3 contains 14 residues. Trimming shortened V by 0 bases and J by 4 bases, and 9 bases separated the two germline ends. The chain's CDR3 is CASSQDAWLETQYF. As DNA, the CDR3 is TGCGCCAGCAGCCAAGACGCGTGGTTAGAGACCCAGTACTTC.

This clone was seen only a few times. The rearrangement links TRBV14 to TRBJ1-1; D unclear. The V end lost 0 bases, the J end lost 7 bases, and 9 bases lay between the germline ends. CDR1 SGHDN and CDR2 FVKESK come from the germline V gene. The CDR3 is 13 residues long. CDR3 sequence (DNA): TGTGCCAGCAGCCAAGATCGCTTCCTTGAAGCTTTCTTT. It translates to CASSQDRFLEAFF.

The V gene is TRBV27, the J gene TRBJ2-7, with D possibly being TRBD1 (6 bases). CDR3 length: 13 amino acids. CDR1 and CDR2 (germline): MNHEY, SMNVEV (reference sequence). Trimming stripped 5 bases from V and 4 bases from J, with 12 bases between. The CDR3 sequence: CASSVFGQYEQYF. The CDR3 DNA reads TGTGCCAGCAGTGTATTCGGACAGTACGAGCAGTACTTC.

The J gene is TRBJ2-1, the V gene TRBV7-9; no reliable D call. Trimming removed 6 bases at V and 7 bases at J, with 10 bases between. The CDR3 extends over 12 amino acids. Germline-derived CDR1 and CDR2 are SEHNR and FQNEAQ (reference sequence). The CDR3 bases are TGTGCCAGCAGTCCTGTGAAGAATGAGCAGTTCTTC. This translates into CASSPVKNEQFF.

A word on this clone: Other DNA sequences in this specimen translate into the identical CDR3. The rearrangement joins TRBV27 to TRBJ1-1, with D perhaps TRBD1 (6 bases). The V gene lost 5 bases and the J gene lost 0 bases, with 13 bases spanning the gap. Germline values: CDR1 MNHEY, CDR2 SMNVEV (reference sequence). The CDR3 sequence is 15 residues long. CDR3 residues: CASSPKGVMNTEAFF. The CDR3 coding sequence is TGTGCCAGCAGTCCCAAGGGGGTCATGAACACTGAAGCTTTCTTT.

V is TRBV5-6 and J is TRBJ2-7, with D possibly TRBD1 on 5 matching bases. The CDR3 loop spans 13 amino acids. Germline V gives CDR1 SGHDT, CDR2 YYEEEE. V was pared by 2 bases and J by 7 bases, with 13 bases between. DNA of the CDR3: TGTGCCAGCAGCTTTAGGGGTCCTGGTGAGCAGTACTTC. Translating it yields CASSFRGPGEQYF.

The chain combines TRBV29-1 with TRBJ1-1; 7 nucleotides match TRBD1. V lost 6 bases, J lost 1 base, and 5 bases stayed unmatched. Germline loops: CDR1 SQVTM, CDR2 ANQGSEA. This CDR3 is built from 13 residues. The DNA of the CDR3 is TGCAGCGTGCAACAGGGGACGAACACTGAAGCTTTCTTT. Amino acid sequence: CSVQQGTNTEAFF.

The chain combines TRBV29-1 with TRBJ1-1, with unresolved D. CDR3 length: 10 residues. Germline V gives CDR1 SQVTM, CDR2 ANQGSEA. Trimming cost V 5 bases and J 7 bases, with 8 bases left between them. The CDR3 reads CSVLLYEAFF. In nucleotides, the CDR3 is TGCAGCGTTCTGTTGTATGAAGCTTTCTTT.

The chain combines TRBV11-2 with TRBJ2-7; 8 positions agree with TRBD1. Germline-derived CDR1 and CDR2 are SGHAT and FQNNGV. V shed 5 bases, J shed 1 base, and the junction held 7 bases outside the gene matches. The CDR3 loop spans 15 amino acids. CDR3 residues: CASSTRQGPSYEQYF. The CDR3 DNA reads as TGTGCCAGCAGCACCCGACAGGGGCCATCCTACGAGCAGTACTTC.

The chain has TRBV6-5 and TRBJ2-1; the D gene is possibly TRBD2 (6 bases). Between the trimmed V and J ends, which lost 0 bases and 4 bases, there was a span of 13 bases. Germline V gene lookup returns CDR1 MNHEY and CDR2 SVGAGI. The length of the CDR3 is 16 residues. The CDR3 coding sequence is TGTGCCAGCAGTTACTCGTGGGAGGAATTGTACAATGAGCAGTTCTTC. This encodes CASSYSWEELYNEQFF.

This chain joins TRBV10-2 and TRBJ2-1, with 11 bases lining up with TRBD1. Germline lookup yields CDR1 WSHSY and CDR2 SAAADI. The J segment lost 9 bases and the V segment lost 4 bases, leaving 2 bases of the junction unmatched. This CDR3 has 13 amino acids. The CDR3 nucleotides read TGCGCCAGCAGTGTGGGGACAGGGGGTGAGCAGTTCTTC. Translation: CASSVGTGGEQFF.

The DNA for the CDR3 is TGCGCCAGCAGCTTGAGGCCTCTCCCCGGGGATTCACCCCTCCACTTT. Translating gives CASSLRPLPGDSPLHF. This chain links TRBV5-1 with TRBJ1-6, with D unresolved. V lost 1 base, J lost 8 bases, and 16 bases lay in between. The germline CDR1 and CDR2 sequences are SGHRS and YFSETQ. This CDR3 contains 16 residues.

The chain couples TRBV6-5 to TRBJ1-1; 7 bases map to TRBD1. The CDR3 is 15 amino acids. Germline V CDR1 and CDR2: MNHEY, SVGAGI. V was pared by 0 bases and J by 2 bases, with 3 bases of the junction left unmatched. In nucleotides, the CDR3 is TGTGCCAGCAGTTACTCGGGACAGTCAAACACTGAAGCTTTCTTT. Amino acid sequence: CASSYSGQSNTEAFF.

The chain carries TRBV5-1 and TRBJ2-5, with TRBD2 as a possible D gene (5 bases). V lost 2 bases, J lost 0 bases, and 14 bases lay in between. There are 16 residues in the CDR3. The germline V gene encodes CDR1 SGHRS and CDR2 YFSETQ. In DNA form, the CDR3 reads TGCGCCAGCAGCTTACCCCTGATGAGGGACCAAGAGACCCAGTACTTC. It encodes CASSLPLMRDQETQYF. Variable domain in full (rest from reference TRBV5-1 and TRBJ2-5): KAGVTQTPRYLIKTRGQQVTLSCSPISGHRSVSWYQQTPGQGLQFLFEYFSETQRNKGNFPGRFSGRQFSNSRSEMNVSTLELGDSALYLCASSLPLMRDQETQYFGPGTRLLVL.

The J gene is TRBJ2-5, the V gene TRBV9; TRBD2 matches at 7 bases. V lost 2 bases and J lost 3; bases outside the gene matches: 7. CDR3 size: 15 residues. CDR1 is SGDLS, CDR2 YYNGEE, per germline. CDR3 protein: CASSVDPGGKETQYF. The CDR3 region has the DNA TGTGCCAGCAGCGTTGATCCGGGAGGAAAAGAGACCCAGTACTTC.

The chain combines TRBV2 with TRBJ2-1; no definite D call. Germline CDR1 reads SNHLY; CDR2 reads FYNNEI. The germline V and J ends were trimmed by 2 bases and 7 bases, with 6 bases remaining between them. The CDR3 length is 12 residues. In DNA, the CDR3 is TGTGCCAGCAGTGAATGGATGAATGAGCAGTTCTTC. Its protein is CASSEWMNEQFF.

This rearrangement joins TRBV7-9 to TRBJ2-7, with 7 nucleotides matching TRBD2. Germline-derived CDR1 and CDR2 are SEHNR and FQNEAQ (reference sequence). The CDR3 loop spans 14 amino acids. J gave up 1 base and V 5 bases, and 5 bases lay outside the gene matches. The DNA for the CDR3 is TGTGCCAGCAGCGAAGGGAGGGTTTCCTACGAGCAGTACTTC. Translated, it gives CASSEGRVSYEQYF.

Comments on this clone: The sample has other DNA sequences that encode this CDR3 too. The CDR3 sequence is CASSLNLQETQYF. As DNA, the CDR3 is TGTGCCAGCAGCCTTAACCTCCAAGAGACCCAGTACTTC. The chain couples TRBV27 to TRBJ2-5; D is undetermined. Germline V CDR1 and CDR2: MNHEY, SMNVEV (reference sequence). V was pared by 6 bases and J by 1 base, with 9 bases between. The CDR3 totals 13 residues.

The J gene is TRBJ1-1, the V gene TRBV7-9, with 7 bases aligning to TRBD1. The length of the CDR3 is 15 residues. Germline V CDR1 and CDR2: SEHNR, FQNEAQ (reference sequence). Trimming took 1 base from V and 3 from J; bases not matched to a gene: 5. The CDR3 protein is CASSLGARGDTEAFF. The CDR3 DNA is TGTGCCAGCAGCTTAGGGGCCAGGGGGGACACTGAAGCTTTCTTT.

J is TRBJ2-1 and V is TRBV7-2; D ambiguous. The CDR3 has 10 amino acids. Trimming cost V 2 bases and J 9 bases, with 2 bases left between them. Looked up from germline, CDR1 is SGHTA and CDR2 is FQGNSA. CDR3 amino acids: CASSLREQFF. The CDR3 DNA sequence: TGTGCCAGCAGCTTACGTGAGCAGTTCTTC.

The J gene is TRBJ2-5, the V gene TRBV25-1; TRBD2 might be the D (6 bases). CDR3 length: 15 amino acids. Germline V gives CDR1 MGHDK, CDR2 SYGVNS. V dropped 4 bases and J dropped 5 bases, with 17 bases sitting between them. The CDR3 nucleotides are TGTGCCAGCAGTGGAAAACGGGAGCTTGGGGAGACCCAGTACTTC. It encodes CASSGKRELGETQYF.

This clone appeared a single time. CDR3 loop: CAWSPGSGYEQYF. CDR3 nucleotide sequence: TGTGCCTGGAGTCCAGGCTCGGGGTACGAGCAGTACTTC. The chain employs TRBV30 and TRBJ2-7; possible D gene TRBD2, 5 bases. The germline V gene has CDR1 GTSNPN and CDR2 SVGIG (reference sequence). Trimming pared 2 bases from V and 4 bases from J, leaving 12 bases between. The CDR3 extends over 13 amino acids.

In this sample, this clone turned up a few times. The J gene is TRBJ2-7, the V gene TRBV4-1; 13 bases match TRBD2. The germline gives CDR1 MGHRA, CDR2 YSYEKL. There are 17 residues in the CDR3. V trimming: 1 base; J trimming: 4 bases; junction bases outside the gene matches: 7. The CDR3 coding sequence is TGCGCCAGCAGCCAAGGACTAGCGGGAGGACTGCCATACGAGCAGTACTTC. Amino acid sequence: CASSQGLAGGLPYEQYF.

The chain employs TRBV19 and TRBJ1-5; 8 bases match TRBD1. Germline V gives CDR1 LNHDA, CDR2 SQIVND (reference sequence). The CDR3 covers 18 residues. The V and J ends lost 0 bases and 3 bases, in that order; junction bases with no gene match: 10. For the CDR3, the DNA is TGTGCCAGTAGTATAGATCGTTCTAGGACAGGGCCCAATCAGCCCCAGCATTTT. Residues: CASSIDRSRTGPNQPQHF.

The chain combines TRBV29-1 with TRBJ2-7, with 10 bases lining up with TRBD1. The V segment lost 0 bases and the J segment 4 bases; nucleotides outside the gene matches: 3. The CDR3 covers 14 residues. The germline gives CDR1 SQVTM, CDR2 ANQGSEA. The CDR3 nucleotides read TGCAGCGTTGAAGAGGGGACAGGGGTGTACGAGCAGTACTTC. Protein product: CSVEEGTGVYEQYF.

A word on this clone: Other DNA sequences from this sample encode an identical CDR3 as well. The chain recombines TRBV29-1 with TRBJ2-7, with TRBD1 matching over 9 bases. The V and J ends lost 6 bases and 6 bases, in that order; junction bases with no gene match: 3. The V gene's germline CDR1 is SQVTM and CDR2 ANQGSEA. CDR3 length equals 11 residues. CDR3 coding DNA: TGCAGCGTGGGGGACAGGGTCGAGCAGTACTTC. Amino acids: CSVGDRVEQYF.